The rows below give T cell receptor beta chains drawn from one sample of a study of T cells after yellow fever vaccination. MiXCR, applied by TCRdb to the 5' RACE reads, yields one record per CDR3 protein. The sample yields about 400,000 distinct CDR3 sequences, 6.2% seen once. Sequencing was performed on PBMCs, taken 5 days after the yellow fever booster vaccination. These receptors all come from a man aged 30-40 years who received the YFV17D yellow fever vaccine. Each CDR3 is given with its conserved first and last residue. The D gene is left open where the match is weak. Clone sizes are given selectively: once, few, many, or a class where the clone is expanded.

V: TRBV7-2
J: TRBJ1-1
D: NA
size: NA
CDR3: CASSFRTMNTEAFF
DNA: TGTGCCAGCAGCTTCAGGACAATGAACACTGAAGCTTTCTTT

V: TRBV2
J: TRBJ2-7
D: NA
size: few
CDR3: CASSGETSSYEQYF
DNA: TGTGCCAGCAGTGGAGAGACTAGCTCCTACGAGCAGTACTTC

V: TRBV30
J: TRBJ2-6
D: NA
size: many
CDR3: CAYYGTADSGANVLTF
DNA: TGTGCCTACTACGGGACCGCGGACTCTGGGGCCAACGTCCTGACTTTC

V: TRBV18
J: TRBJ2-7
D: NA
size: many
CDR3: CASSPYRGGLEVDEQYF
DNA: TGTGCCAGCTCACCATACAGGGGTGGACTAGAGGTCGACGAGCAGTACTTC

V: TRBV7-2
J: TRBJ2-2
D: TRBD2
size: many
CDR3: CASSLTSGLNTGELFF
DNA: TGTGCCAGCAGCTTAACTAGCGGATTGAACACCGGGGAGCTGTTTTTT

V: TRBV3-1
J: TRBJ2-7
D: NA
size: NA
CDR3: CASSQDGTLHSYEQYF
DNA: TGTGCCAGCAGCCAAGACGGGACTCTGCACTCCTACGAGCAGTACTTC

V: TRBV12-3/TRBV12-4
J: TRBJ2-5
D: TRBD2
size: NA
CDR3: CASSLGGSGVQETQYF
DNA: TGTGCCAGCAGTTTAGGGGGTAGCGGGGTACAAGAGACCCAGTACTTC

V: TRBV7-2
J: TRBJ2-1
D: TRBD1
size: many
CDR3: CASSLAGTGFDNEQFF
DNA: TGTGCCAGCAGCTTAGCGGGGACAGGGTTCGACAATGAGCAGTTCTTC

V: TRBV7-2
J: TRBJ2-5
D: TRBD2
size: many
CDR3: CASSLDGRDETQYF
DNA: TGTGCCAGCAGCTTAGACGGGAGGGACGAGACCCAGTACTTC

V: TRBV27
J: TRBJ2-2
D: NA
size: NA
CDR3: CASRNSRNTGELFF
DNA: TGTGCCAGCAGGAACTCTAGGAACACCGGGGAGCTGTTTTTT

V: TRBV4-1
J: TRBJ1-4
D: NA
size: many
CDR3: CASSQMQEKLFF
DNA: TGCGCCAGCAGCCAAATGCAGGAAAAACTGTTTTTT

V: TRBV15
J: TRBJ2-5
D: TRBD2
size: few
CDR3: CATSNVGRTETQYF
DNA: TGTGCCACCAGCAATGTCGGGAGGACGGAGACCCAGTACTTC

V: TRBV6-2/TRBV6-3
J: TRBJ1-5
D: TRBD1
size: NA
CDR3: CASRMTGDQPQHF
DNA: TGTGCCAGCAGGATGACAGGGGATCAGCCCCAGCATTTT

V: TRBV7-8
J: TRBJ2-7
D: NA
size: few
CDR3: CASSYGRGNEQYF
DNA: TGTGCCAGCAGCTATGGCCGGGGGAACGAGCAGTACTTC

V: TRBV4-2
J: TRBJ2-2
D: NA
size: many
CDR3: CASSQEGQLANTGELFF
DNA: TGTGCCAGCAGCCAGGAGGGACAATTAGCGAACACCGGGGAGCTGTTTTTT

V: TRBV5-5
J: TRBJ2-2
D: TRBD1
size: many
CDR3: CASSSGYAGQGGTGELFF
DNA: TGTGCCAGCAGCTCCGGTTATGCGGGACAGGGGGGCACCGGGGAGCTGTTTTTT

V: TRBV7-9
J: TRBJ1-4
D: NA
size: few
CDR3: CASSFSLDTSLAEKLFF
DNA: TGTGCCAGCAGCTTTTCCCTCGATACCAGTTTGGCTGAAAAACTGTTTTTT

V: TRBV19
J: TRBJ2-3
D: TRBD2
size: NA
CDR3: CASIPTSGGRTDTQYF
DNA: TGTGCCAGTATCCCGACTAGCGGGGGACGCACAGATACGCAGTATTTT

V: TRBV29-1
J: TRBJ1-1
D: NA
size: NA
CDR3: CSVDPTNTEAFF
DNA: TGCAGCGTTGACCCAACGAACACTGAAGCTTTCTTT

V: TRBV10-3
J: TRBJ1-2
D: NA
size: NA
CDR3: CAISESGPSGYTF
DNA: TGTGCCATCAGTGAGTCGGGGCCCTCGGGCTACACCTTC

V: TRBV20-1
J: TRBJ2-3
D: TRBD1
size: many
CDR3: CSAMRRRGGFADTQYF
DNA: TGCAGTGCTATGCGCCGCCGAGGGGGCTTCGCAGATACGCAGTATTTT

V: TRBV4-3
J: TRBJ2-3
D: NA
size: NA
CDR3: CASSLNVGTDTQYF
DNA: TGCGCCAGCAGCCTAAACGTGGGGACAGATACGCAGTATTTT

V: TRBV11-1
J: TRBJ2-7
D: TRBD2
size: few
CDR3: CASSASGASEQYF
DNA: TGTGCCAGCAGCGCGAGCGGGGCCTCCGAGCAGTACTTC

V: TRBV12-3/TRBV12-4
J: TRBJ2-5
D: TRBD1
size: many
CDR3: CASSRGQGAGGTQYF
DNA: TGTGCCAGCAGCCGTGGACAGGGTGCCGGGGGGACCCAGTACTTC

V: TRBV29-1
J: TRBJ2-2
D: NA
size: many
CDR3: CSVVGLYANTGELFF
DNA: TGCAGCGTTGTTGGGCTTTACGCGAACACCGGGGAGCTGTTTTTT

V: TRBV5-1
J: TRBJ2-5
D: TRBD2
size: many
CDR3: CASSLEGRGQQTQYF
DNA: TGCGCCAGCAGCTTGGAAGGGAGGGGTCAGCAGACCCAGTACTTC

V: TRBV5-4
J: TRBJ2-7
D: TRBD1
size: few
CDR3: CASSDRQGAYEQYF
DNA: TGTGCCAGCAGCGATCGACAGGGAGCCTACGAGCAGTACTTC

V: TRBV9
J: TRBJ1-3
D: NA
size: few
CDR3: CASSARRGFTGNTIYF
DNA: TGTGCCAGCAGCGCCCGTAGAGGGTTTACTGGAAACACCATATATTTT

V: TRBV20-1
J: TRBJ2-7
D: NA
size: many
CDR3: CSARPGTLGAYEQYF
DNA: TGCAGTGCTAGACCGGGGACTCTCGGTGCCTACGAGCAGTACTTC

V: TRBV5-4
J: TRBJ2-7
D: TRBD2
size: many
CDR3: CASSRGLAEGPGQYF
DNA: TGTGCCAGCAGCAGGGGACTAGCGGAGGGGCCCGGGCAGTACTTC

V: TRBV13
J: TRBJ1-1
D: NA
size: few
CDR3: CASSTRTQDTEAFF
DNA: TGTGCCAGCAGCACCCGGACCCAGGACACTGAAGCTTTCTTT

V: TRBV20-1
J: TRBJ2-7
D: NA
size: many
CDR3: CSARDSSYEQYF
DNA: TGCAGTGCTAGGGACTCCTCCTACGAGCAGTACTTC

V: TRBV3-1
J: TRBJ1-1
D: NA
size: few
CDR3: CASSRRVSTEAFF
DNA: TGTGCCAGCAGCAGAAGGGTCAGCACTGAAGCTTTCTTT

V: TRBV29-1
J: TRBJ2-7
D: NA
size: many
CDR3: CSVEEGVSYEQYF
DNA: TGCAGCGTTGAAGAAGGGGTAAGCTACGAGCAGTACTTC

V: TRBV12-3/TRBV12-4
J: TRBJ2-6
D: TRBD2
size: many
CDR3: CASSFREGSMRSGANVLTF
DNA: TGTGCCAGCAGTTTTCGGGAGGGGTCTATGCGGTCTGGGGCCAACGTCCTGACTTTC

V: TRBV13
J: TRBJ2-1
D: NA
size: NA
CDR3: CASCQYNLQGAPYNEQFF
DNA: TGTGCCAGCTGCCAATACAACCTACAGGGAGCCCCTTACAATGAGCAGTTCTTC

V: TRBV10-3
J: TRBJ1-5
D: TRBD1
size: NA
CDR3: CATQTGTEQPQHF
DNA: TGTGCCACCCAGACAGGGACGGAACAGCCCCAGCATTTT

V: TRBV25-1
J: TRBJ2-3
D: TRBD2
size: NA
CDR3: CASSMKTSKFMDTQYF
DNA: TGTGCCAGCTCTATGAAGACTAGCAAATTCATGGATACGCAGTATTTT

V: TRBV20-1
J: TRBJ1-2
D: NA
size: NA
CDR3: CSAREGFYGYTF
DNA: TGCAGTGCTAGAGAGGGATTTTATGGCTACACCTTC

V: TRBV6-1
J: TRBJ2-1
D: TRBD2
size: NA
CDR3: CASRIGTTTYNEQFF
DNA: TGTGCCAGCAGAATCGGGACTACAACCTACAATGAGCAGTTCTTC

V: TRBV18
J: TRBJ2-7
D: TRBD2
size: NA
CDR3: CASSPSPTSGIYEQYF
DNA: TGTGCCAGCTCACCGTCCCCCACTAGCGGGATCTACGAGCAGTACTTC

V: TRBV12-3/TRBV12-4
J: TRBJ1-1
D: TRBD1
size: NA
CDR3: CASRFNRGGEAFF
DNA: TGTGCCAGCAGATTTAACAGGGGCGGTGAAGCTTTCTTT

V: TRBV10-2
J: TRBJ2-5
D: NA
size: few
CDR3: CASSDFQETQYF
DNA: TGCGCCAGCAGCGACTTCCAAGAGACCCAGTACTTC

V: TRBV20-1
J: TRBJ1-5
D: NA
size: NA
CDR3: CSATGGSNQPQHF
DNA: TGCAGTGCTACGGGGGGTTCTAATCAGCCCCAGCATTTT

V: TRBV6-2/TRBV6-3
J: TRBJ2-5
D: TRBD1
size: NA
CDR3: CASKGQGAVETQYF
DNA: TGTGCCAGCAAGGGACAGGGGGCTGTAGAGACCCAGTACTTC

V: TRBV6-5
J: TRBJ2-2
D: NA
size: many
CDR3: CASSYSVYGNGELFF
DNA: TGTGCCAGCAGTTACTCGGTATATGGGAACGGGGAGCTGTTTTTT

V: TRBV7-3
J: TRBJ1-1
D: NA
size: NA
CDR3: CASSPGGGGTEAFF
DNA: TGTGCCAGCTCACCTGGAGGGGGAGGAACTGAAGCTTTCTTT

V: TRBV5-1
J: TRBJ2-7
D: TRBD1
size: many
CDR3: CASRGQRDSYEQYF
DNA: TGCGCCAGCAGGGGACAGAGAGACTCCTACGAGCAGTACTTC

V: TRBV6-5
J: TRBJ2-7
D: NA
size: many
CDR3: CASSYSPGVGYEQYF
DNA: TGTGCCAGCAGTTACTCGCCGGGAGTAGGCTACGAGCAGTACTTC

V: TRBV18
J: TRBJ2-4
D: NA
size: many
CDR3: CASSPMAGTLKNIQYF
DNA: TGTGCCAGCTCACCCATGGCGGGGACATTAAAAAACATTCAGTACTTC

V: TRBV20-1
J: TRBJ2-3
D: NA
size: few
CDR3: CCAIPEGRLSTDTQYF
DNA: TGCTGTGCTATTCCAGAAGGGCGGCTTAGCACAGATACGCAGTATTTT

V: TRBV7-6
J: TRBJ1-1
D: NA
size: many
CDR3: CASSLMGAGNTEAFF
DNA: TGTGCCAGCAGCTTAATGGGGGCAGGTAACACTGAAGCTTTCTTT

V: TRBV4-3
J: TRBJ2-3
D: NA
size: NA
CDR3: CASSQRPWADTQYF
DNA: TGCGCCAGCAGCCAACGCCCCTGGGCAGATACGCAGTATTTT

V: TRBV7-3
J: TRBJ2-7
D: TRBD2
size: few
CDR3: CASSPQTSVAPNGPDEQYF
DNA: TGTGCCAGCAGCCCGCAGACTAGCGTAGCGCCGAACGGACCCGACGAGCAGTACTTC

V: TRBV7-3
J: TRBJ2-7
D: NA
size: few
CDR3: CASSVNGHYEQYF
DNA: TGTGCCAGCAGCGTGAACGGACACTACGAGCAGTACTTC

V: TRBV6-4
J: TRBJ2-4
D: TRBD2
size: few
CDR3: CASSDPKRTSVRAKNIQYF
DNA: TGTGCCAGCAGTGACCCAAAGAGGACTAGCGTGAGAGCCAAAAACATTCAGTACTTC

V: TRBV5-6
J: TRBJ2-7
D: TRBD1
size: few
CDR3: CASKTGGLTGEQYF
DNA: TGTGCCAGCAAGACAGGGGGCCTGACGGGGGAGCAGTACTTC